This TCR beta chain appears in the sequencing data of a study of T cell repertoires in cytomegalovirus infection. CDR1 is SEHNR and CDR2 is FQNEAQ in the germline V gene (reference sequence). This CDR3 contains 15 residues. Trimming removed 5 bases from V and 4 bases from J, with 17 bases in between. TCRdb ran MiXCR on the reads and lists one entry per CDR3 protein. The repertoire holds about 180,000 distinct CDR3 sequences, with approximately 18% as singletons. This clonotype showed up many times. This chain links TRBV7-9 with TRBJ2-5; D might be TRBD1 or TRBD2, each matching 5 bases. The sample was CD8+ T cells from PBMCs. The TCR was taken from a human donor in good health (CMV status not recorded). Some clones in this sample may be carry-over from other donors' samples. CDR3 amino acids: CASSPERGRGETQYF. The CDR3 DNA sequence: TGTGCCAGCAGCCCAGAGAGGGGCAGAGGAGAGACCCAGTACTTC.